A selection of T cell receptor beta chains follows, all from one sample in a study of T cell responses to AZD1222 COVID-19 vaccine. The repertoire was sequenced with immunoSEQ multiplex PCR; TCRdb's copy has only in-frame clones and lacks some. The profile covers roughly 120,000 clones, with about 86% appearing a single time and 17% taken by the ten largest. The material sequenced was peripheral blood, taken 28 days after the second AZD1222 dose. Receptor source: an adult who received the AZD1222 COVID-19 vaccine. The CDR3 runs from the conserved cysteine through the conserved F or W. D genes are given only for firm matches. Clone size appears in some rows only: once, few, many, or a class for an expanded clone.

CDR3: CASSYSGPNQPQHF; DNA: TGTGCCAGCAGTTACTCGGGGCCCAATCAGCCCCAGCATTTT; D: -; J: TRBJ1-5; size: -; V: TRBV6-5
CDR3: CASSQDPPRGGKGSSYNEQFF; DNA: TGTGCCAGCAGCCAAGATCCCCCACGGGGGGGGAAGGGAAGCTCCTACAATGAGCAGTTCTTC; D: TRBD2; J: TRBJ2-1; size: -; V: TRBV3-1/TRBV3-2
CDR3: CSASQGTAPYEQYF; DNA: TGCAGTGCTAGTCAGGGGACGGCACCCTACGAGCAGTACTTC; D: -; J: TRBJ2-7; size: -; V: TRBV20-1
CDR3: CASRSRPGAGPHLGDEQFF; DNA: TGTGCCAGCAGATCCCGTCCCGGGGCGGGACCCCACCTAGGCGATGAGCAGTTCTTC; D: -; J: TRBJ2-1; size: once; V: TRBV11-2
CDR3: CASSQFSLKLDGEAFF; DNA: TGCGCCAGCAGTCAATTTTCGCTGAAGCTAGACGGCGAAGCTTTCTTT; D: -; J: TRBJ1-1; size: -; V: TRBV23-1
CDR3: CASSLNPSGGNTGELFF; DNA: TGTGCCAGCAGCTTAAACCCTAGCGGGGGGAACACCGGGGAGCTGTTTTTT; D: TRBD2; J: TRBJ2-2; size: -; V: TRBV7-2
CDR3: CASSPLARKETQYF; DNA: TGTGCCAGCAGTCCCCTAGCGAGAAAAGAGACCCAGTACTTC; D: -; J: TRBJ2-5; size: -; V: TRBV6-2/TRBV6-3
CDR3: CASSEGTSVNTQYF; DNA: TGTGCCAGCAGTGAGGGGACTAGCGTAAATACGCAGTATTTT; D: TRBD2; J: TRBJ2-3; size: few; V: TRBV6-4
CDR3: CASSPPSGGTDTQYF; DNA: TGTGCCAGCTCACCACCTAGCGGGGGCACAGATACGCAGTATTTT; D: TRBD2; J: TRBJ2-3; size: -; V: TRBV18
CDR3: CASSQSNKELWGYGYTF; DNA: TGTGCCAGCAGCCAGAGTAATAAAGAACTGTGGGGGTATGGCTACACCTTC; D: -; J: TRBJ1-2; size: -; V: TRBV3-1/TRBV3-2